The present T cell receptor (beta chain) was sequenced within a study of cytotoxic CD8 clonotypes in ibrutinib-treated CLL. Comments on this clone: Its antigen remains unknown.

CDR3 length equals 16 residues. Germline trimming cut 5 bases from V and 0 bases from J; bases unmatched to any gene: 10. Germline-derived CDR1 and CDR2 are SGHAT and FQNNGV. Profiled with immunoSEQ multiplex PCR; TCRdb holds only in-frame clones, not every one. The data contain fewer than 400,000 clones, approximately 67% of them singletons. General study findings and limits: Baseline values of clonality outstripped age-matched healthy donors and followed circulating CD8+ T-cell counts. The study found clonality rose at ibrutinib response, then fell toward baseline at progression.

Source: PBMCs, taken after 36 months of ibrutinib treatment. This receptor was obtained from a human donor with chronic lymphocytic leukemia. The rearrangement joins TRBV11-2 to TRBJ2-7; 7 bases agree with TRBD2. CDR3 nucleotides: TGTGCCAGCAGCCTCCGCCGAACTAGCGCCTCCTACGAGCAGTACTTC. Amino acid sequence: CASSLRRTSASYEQYF.